Listed below are T cell receptor beta chains from one sample, sequenced in a study of PD-1 blockade in classical Hodgkin lymphoma. Data came from immunoSEQ multiplex PCR; TCRdb stores just in-frame clones and leaves some out. The sample has tens of thousands of clones; roughly nine tenths are singletons. Sequenced material: CD4+ T cells from blood. The receptors stem from a human donor with classical Hodgkin lymphoma. The CDR3 runs from the conserved cysteine through the conserved F or W.

v_gene	j_gene	CDR3aa
TRBV6-1	TRBJ2-7	CASSGGASRVEQYF
TRBV11-2	TRBJ2-7	CASSRPPYTYEQYF
TRBV29-1	TRBJ2-7	CSVERGQAGEQYF
TRBV5-1	TRBJ1-2	CASSLSGDSYGYTF
TRBV5-1	TRBJ2-1	CASSWTGVNEQFF
TRBV6-6	TRBJ1-5	CASSYSTGQGNQPQHF
TRBV19	TRBJ2-6	CASREQGGGANVLTF
TRBV19	TRBJ2-2	CASSIRSSGSRTGELFF
TRBV27	TRBJ2-7	CASSSFQGSSSYEQYF
TRBV7-9	TRBJ2-1	CASMGDPDNEQFF
TRBV7-6	TRBJ2-5	CASSLAGTGGRETQYF
TRBV19	TRBJ2-5	CASSMSGDQETQYF
TRBV28	TRBJ1-1	CASSWTANTEAFF
TRBV6-5	TRBJ2-7	CASSYSGTEPYEQYF
TRBV10-1	TRBJ2-3	CASSRTSGSADTQYF
TRBV28	TRBJ2-6	CASSLSGAGSGANVLTF